This note documents a single T cell receptor beta chain sequence. This clonotype turned up a few times. The target of this receptor is not known. No quality values exist for individual bases; no much larger clone is one base distant. These data come from a study of T cells in Graves' hyperthyroidism and ophthalmopathy (dated by TCRdb to between 2018 and 2021). Broadly, across the study: Peripheral blood was sampled at the time of initial diagnosis, prior to any treatment. TCR V-J signatures able to tell the groups apart were searched for in a discovery cohort of 100 or so patients, of whom around 43 had Graves' ophthalmopathy and 55 to 65 had stable Graves' hyperthyroidism. Prospective prediction of ophthalmopathy was tested in an independent validation cohort consisting of 18 hyperthyroidism patients and approximately 16 patients who later progressed to ophthalmopathy. The 75 to 100 discovery patients were randomly split 7:3 into training and test sets. In addition, the study compared T-cell repertoires in thyroid tissue and in blood from several Graves' hyperthyroidism patients. After blood sampling, hyperthyroidism patients were treated with methimazole at a starting dose of 30 mg daily, and ophthalmopathy patients were treated with high-dose intravenous methylprednisolone. According to the paper, TCR Vbeta CDR3 sequencing was carried out on some 130 peripheral blood samples, which came from fewer than 50 ophthalmopathy, around 74 hyperthyroidism and approximately 17 progressor patients.

The CDR3 runs 18 amino acids, cysteine and phenylalanine included. Just the 54-base CDR3 DNA is kept, in frame starting at base 1. V drops 2 bases and J drops 11 bases, leaving 25 bases in between. Study-wide conclusions, independent of this receptor: Sample size was not statistically predetermined, and blinding of investigators to group allocation was not performed. Most expanded thyroid clonotypes (frequency above 0.001) were also detected in blood, suggesting blood repertoires may reflect thyroid immune responses. Ophthalmopathy was separated from stable hyperthyroidism by a 13 V-J signature model, with 87.88% sensitivity and roughly 81% specificity obtained in cross-validation and 80%/75% obtained in testing. During validation, the model predicted progression to ophthalmopathy a median of approximately 6.5 months ahead of onset, with more than 55% sensitivity and roughly 72% specificity.

Amplification of TCR beta CDR3 regions was carried out from RNA transcripts. The TCR CDR3 was subjected to a first round of RT-PCR using the HTBI primer set and the Qiagen OneStep RT-PCR kit. Libraries were constructed in a second round of multiplex PCR, after which size selection and purification were performed. Sequencing of the libraries was done on an Illumina HiSeq2000 using paired-end 100 bp reads. The published analysis was carried out like this. SOAPnuke was used to process the raw data, removing reads that contained adapters or uncalled bases, had a mean Phred below 15, or lacked an exact match to the constant primer or identifier. COPE v1.2.5 was used to merge the high-quality paired reads, and each unique nucleotide sequence was defined as a clonotype. MiTCR v1.1 was used to align the clonotypes against IMGT TRBV, TRBD and TRBJ reference segments. Analysis was restricted to V-J combinations with a frequency above 0.0001, which covered roughly 99% of repertoires. The TCS score was defined as F50 (clonal expansion) divided by E x V (chaos), with BLOSUM62-based TCRdist calculated between CDR3 peptides within each V-J. Welch's t-statistics and random forest reduced around 510 V-J features to 10 to 15, which were used in a naive Bayes classifier (R e1071). Using fastp at Q25 and MiXCR, TCRdb reprocessed the public reads and kept productive beta chains. When rows share a CDR3 protein, they turn into one entry using the most common DNA and genes. The V and J calls shown here were made by TCRdb, not taken from the authors' results. The sample yields 300,000 to 450,000 distinct CDR3 sequences; 13% were counted once. Less than 25% of the sample is in the top ten clones.

Hyperthyroidism patients were newly diagnosed, with disease duration under 2 months, and aged 18 to 65 years. Exclusion was applied to patients with uncontrolled infections, other autoimmune diseases, pregnancy or lactation. Diagnoses were established on the basis of clinical symptoms, serum thyroxine and TRAb, thyroid ultrasound, and orbital computed tomography. For progressor patients, blood was drawn at the first diagnosis of hyperthyroidism, before any ophthalmopathy symptoms had appeared. PBMCs were separated from 10 ml of fresh peripheral blood using Ficoll-Paque density gradient centrifugation. Progressor patients were initially diagnosed with Graves' hyperthyroidism and developed ophthalmopathy during follow-up. Total RNA was extracted using Trizol reagent, and RNA quality was assessed on an Agilent 2100 Bioanalyzer.

Recombination linked TRBV12-3 or TRBV12-4 to TRBJ1-6; TRBD1 is perhaps the D gene, given 6 matching bases. The sequencing sample was made of blood. This TCR was sampled from a man aged 25 to 45 with Graves' hyperthyroidism that later progressed to Graves' ophthalmopathy. The CDR3 amino acid sequence is: CASSLNDHRDGKIAPLHF. The nucleotides are TGTGCCAGCAGTTTAAACGACCACAGGGACGGAAAGATTGCACCCCTCCACTTT.